The subject of this entry is one T cell receptor beta chain. The data belong to a study of blood T cell repertoires in COVID-19. At the level of the study: Acute and convalescent COVID-19 samples came from the United States, Italy and Spain. PBMCs, B-cell-depleted T cells, or T cells were the source of the cDNA or gDNA that made up the material.

CDR1 and CDR2 (germline): KGHDR, SFDVKD. This CDR3 is 15 amino acids long. The trim removed 0 bases at V and 1 base at J, leaving 0 bases unmatched. Original processing notes: Amplifying reference gene primers gave estimates of nucleated cell counts. Sequenced by immunoSEQ multiplex PCR; TCRdb stores in-frame clones only, minus some. The V and J calls and clone size are taken from that table; D and trimming were inferred from the DNA. Here the sample spans some 100,000 clones, approximately 90% being singletons. The chain links TRBV24-1 to TRBJ2-3; 7 positions match TRBD1. Sequenced material: peripheral blood. The TCR comes from a man between 60 and 70 years old with acute or convalescent COVID-19. The CDR3 is CATSDLGQGTDTQYF. In nucleotides, the CDR3 is TGTGCCACCAGTGATTTGGGACAGGGCACAGATACGCAGTATTTT.